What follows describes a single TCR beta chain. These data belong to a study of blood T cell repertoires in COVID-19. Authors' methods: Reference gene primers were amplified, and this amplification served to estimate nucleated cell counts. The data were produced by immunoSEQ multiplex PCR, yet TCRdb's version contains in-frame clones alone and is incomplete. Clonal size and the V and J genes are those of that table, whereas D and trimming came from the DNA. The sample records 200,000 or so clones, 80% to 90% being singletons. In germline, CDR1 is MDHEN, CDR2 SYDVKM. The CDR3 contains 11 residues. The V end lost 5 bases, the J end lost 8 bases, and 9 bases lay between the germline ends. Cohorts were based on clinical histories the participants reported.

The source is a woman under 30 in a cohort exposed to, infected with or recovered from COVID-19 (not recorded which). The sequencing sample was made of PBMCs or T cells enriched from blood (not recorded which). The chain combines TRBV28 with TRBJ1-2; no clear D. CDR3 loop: CASSLATGYTF. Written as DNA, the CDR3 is TGTGCCAGCAGTCTAGCTACGGGCTACACCTTC.